The next 24 T cell receptor beta chains were all read from a single sample in a study of T cell repertoires in cytomegalovirus infection. TCRdb used MiXCR to reprocess the reads, holding one entry per CDR3 protein. The sample lists around 530,000 distinct CDR3 sequences, more than 15% occurring once. Sequencing was performed on CD8+ T cells from PBMCs. The receptor source for this set is a human donor in good health (CMV status not recorded). Some clones in this sample may be carry-over from other donors' samples.

This clonotype was seen repeatedly, ten times or more. The rearrangement links TRBV12-3 or TRBV12-4 to TRBJ1-1; the D is unclear. Deletions cut 6 bases from V and 4 bases from J, with 12 bases between. The length of the CDR3 is 13 residues. The CDR3 reads CASSHQRVTEAFF. The CDR3 DNA follows: TGTGCCAGCAGCCATCAGAGGGTCACTGAAGCTTTCTTT.

This clonotype was seen at least ten times. This chain connects TRBV7-6 to TRBJ2-5; D may be TRBD2 (6 bases). The V and J ends lost 3 bases and 2 bases respectively, with 10 bases between them. The CDR3 loop spans 14 amino acids. The germline V gene has CDR1 SGHVS and CDR2 FNYEAQ. The CDR3 DNA follows: TGTGCCAGCAGCTTTAGCGGAACTCAAGAGACCCAGTACTTC. Its translation is CASSFSGTQETQYF.

Many counts were recorded for this clonotype. The chain uses TRBV7-2 and TRBJ2-5; D not certain. Per the germline V gene, CDR1 is SGHTA and CDR2 is FQGNSA. V lost 5 bases to trimming and J lost 6 bases, with 13 bases between them. CDR3 length: 13 residues. CDR3 sequence: CASSGRSPQTQYF. The CDR3 DNA is TGTGCCAGCAGCGGCAGGTCCCCCCAGACCCAGTACTTC.

The table lists this clonotype with many counts. V and J are TRBV12-3 or TRBV12-4 and TRBJ2-2; 7 bases are a match to TRBD2. The CDR3 is made up of 16 amino acids. V was pared by 8 bases and J by 0 bases, with 9 bases of the junction left unmatched. CDR3 bases: TGTGCCAGCTGCGTGTCTGGGGGGGCGAACACCGGGGAGCTGTTTTTT. Translating it yields CASCVSGGANTGELFF.

This clonotype has at least ten counts. The chain couples TRBV7-9 to TRBJ2-1; 7 bases match TRBD2. The CDR3 extends over 14 amino acids. J was trimmed by 8 bases and V by 8 bases; bases with no gene match: 12. Germline lookup yields CDR1 SEHNR and CDR2 FQNEAQ (reference sequence). The CDR3 protein is CASRGGGFSDEQFF. In DNA form, the CDR3 reads TGTGCCAGCCGTGGGGGGGGGTTTAGCGATGAGCAGTTCTTC.

This clonotype was picked up a small number of times. This sequence joins TRBV20-1 and TRBJ1-1; D is possibly TRBD1 (5 bases). In germline, CDR1 is DFQATT, CDR2 SNEGSKA (reference sequence). The CDR3 consists of 12 residues. V was clipped by 5 bases and J by 5 bases, with 12 bases between them. The CDR3 sequence: CSAPGISTEAFF. In nucleotides, the CDR3 is TGCAGTGCTCCAGGGATTTCGACTGAAGCTTTCTTT.

The chain uses TRBV19 and TRBJ1-2, with 7 positions matching TRBD1. The CDR3 contains 15 residues. V lost 8 bases to trimming and J lost 4 bases; unmatched junction nucleotides: 13. The V gene's germline CDR1 is LNHDA and CDR2 SQIVND (reference sequence). The CDR3 here is CASEVDREGFYGYTF. In DNA form, the CDR3 reads TGTGCCAGTGAAGTTGACAGGGAGGGGTTCTATGGCTACACCTTC.

The chain recombines TRBV6-6 with TRBJ2-3; D not certain. The CDR3 totals 12 residues. CDR1 is MNHNY and CDR2 is SVGAGI in the germline V gene (reference sequence). Trimming removed 5 bases at V and 6 bases at J, with 9 bases between. CDR3 residues: CASSLVWDTQYF. The CDR3 DNA follows: TGTGCCAGCAGTCTAGTGTGGGATACGCAGTATTTT.

This clonotype has more than one count but fewer than ten. The chain employs TRBV27 and TRBJ2-7; D is tentatively TRBD1 or TRBD2 (5 bases each). This CDR3 spans 13 amino acids. The germline V and J ends were trimmed by 0 bases and 5 bases, with 8 bases remaining between them. CDR1 is MNHEY, CDR2 SMNVEV, per germline (reference sequence). CDR3 DNA: TGTGCCAGCAGTTTATCAGGGGACCACGAGCAGTACTTC. Its translation: CASSLSGDHEQYF.

In regard to this clonotype: The CDR3 does not close with the conserved phenylalanine or tryptophan, likely indicating a read error. The chain has TRBV11-2 and TRBJ2-5; 8 bases align to TRBD2. CDR3 length equals 16 residues. Germline V gives CDR1 SGHAT, CDR2 FQNNGV. Trimming cost V 1 base and J 1 base; bases outside gene matches: 5. Written as DNA, the CDR3 is TGTGCCAGCAGCTTAGGACGGGGGGGATTCCAAGAGACCCAGTACTAC. It encodes CASSLGRGGFQETQYY.

The sample holds many counts of this clonotype. This rearrangement joins TRBV7-3 to TRBJ2-1; 8 bases are shared with TRBD2. The CDR3 length is 17 residues. Trimming at V came to 5 bases and at J to 7 bases, leaving 16 bases not matched to a gene. Germline V gene lookup returns CDR1 SGHTA and CDR2 FQGTGA. CDR3 amino acids: CASSLLGGSGVRNEQFF. The CDR3, as DNA: TGTGCCAGCAGCCTTCTAGGAGGTAGCGGGGTTAGGAATGAGCAGTTCTTC.

This clonotype was detected only a few times. The chain has TRBV19 and TRBJ1-2, with D perhaps TRBD1 (5 bases). Trimming shortened V by 9 bases and J by 4 bases, and 15 bases separated the two germline ends. The CDR3 is 13 residues long. Per germline, CDR1 LNHDA and CDR2 SQIVND (reference sequence). The CDR3 spells CASRLRGGYGYTF. The CDR3, as DNA: TGTGCCAGCAGATTACGGGGCGGCTATGGCTACACCTTC.

Ten or more counts support this clonotype. The J gene is TRBJ2-3, the V gene TRBV7-3; the D is unclear. The CDR3 consists of 13 residues. Looked up from germline, CDR1 is SGHTA and CDR2 is FQGTGA. V lost 5 bases and J lost 6, with 12 bases in between. DNA of the CDR3: TGTGCCAGCAGCGCTAGATCAGAGGATACGCAGTATTTT. Residues: CASSARSEDTQYF.

The chain carries TRBV15 and TRBJ2-1, with D perhaps TRBD2 (6 bases). CDR1 and CDR2 from the germline V gene are LNHNV and YYDKDF (reference sequence). There are 16 residues in the CDR3. V was cut by 0 bases and J by 3 bases, with 12 bases left in between. The DNA for the CDR3 is TGTGCCACCAGCAGAGAGAAAAGCGGGCGCTACAATGAGCAGTTCTTC. Amino acid sequence: CATSREKSGRYNEQFF.

This clonotype came up a few times. The gene calls are TRBV20-1 and TRBJ2-6; possibly TRBD1 for D (5 bases). This CDR3 has 14 residues. Per the germline V gene, CDR1 is DFQATT and CDR2 is SNEGSKA (reference sequence). V lost 6 bases to trimming and J lost 3 bases, with 12 bases between them. CDR3: CSATQADGANVLTF. The CDR3 region has the DNA TGCAGTGCAACACAGGCTGATGGGGCCAACGTCCTGACTTTC.

This clonotype appeared many times. The V call is TRBV6-2 or TRBV6-3, the J call TRBJ1-2; TRBD1 aligns across 9 bases. CDR3 length equals 16 residues. V shed 5 bases, J shed 4 bases, and the junction held 11 bases outside the gene matches. The V gene's germline CDR1 is MNHEY and CDR2 SVGEGT. The CDR3 sequence is CASSEIGTGRSYGYTF. DNA for the CDR3: TGTGCCAGCAGTGAGATTGGGACAGGGAGGTCCTATGGCTACACCTTC.

This clonotype was picked up many times. This chain uses TRBV7-9 with TRBJ2-1; D possibly corresponds to TRBD1 (5 bases). Germline CDR1 and CDR2: SEHNR and FQNEAQ (reference sequence). There are 15 residues in the CDR3. Trimming took off 4 bases at V and 3 bases at J, with 13 bases between the two ends. CDR3 residues: CASSYKGELYNEQFF. DNA of the CDR3: TGTGCCAGCAGCTACAAAGGGGAACTCTACAATGAGCAGTTCTTC. Based on the CDR3 plus reference TRBV7-9 and TRBJ2-1, the full variable domain is DTGVSQNPRHKITKRGQNVTFRCDPISEHNRLYWYRQTLGQGPEFLTYFQNEAQLEKSRLLSDRFSAERPKGSFSTLEIQRTEQGDSAMYLCASSYKGELYNEQFFGPGTRLTVL.

This chain joins TRBV27 and TRBJ2-2, with D tentatively TRBD1 or TRBD2 (5 bases each). The CDR3 totals 13 residues. The V gene lost 3 bases and the J gene lost 6 bases, with 8 bases spanning the gap. CDR1 is MNHEY, CDR2 SMNVEV, per germline (reference sequence). In DNA, the CDR3 is TGTGCCAGCAGTTTTAAGGGACCCGGGGAGCTGTTTTTT. Translating it yields CASSFKGPGELFF.

This clonotype has ten or more counts. V gene TRBV7-6 combines with J gene TRBJ2-6, with TRBD2 as a possible D gene (5 bases). The CDR3 runs to 16 residues. V was clipped by 3 bases and J by 4 bases, with 13 bases between them. CDR1 and CDR2 from the germline V gene are SGHVS and FNYEAQ. The CDR3 bases are TGTGCCAGCAGCTTGGGGAGTGCGTACGGGGCCAACGTCCTGACTTTC. Residues: CASSLGSAYGANVLTF.

This clonotype has a count of ten or more. The V gene is TRBV28, the J gene TRBJ1-2; the D is unclear. Trimming took 5 bases from V and 7 from J, leaving 23 bases between them. The germline gives CDR1 MDHEN, CDR2 SYDVKM. This CDR3 has 16 amino acids. The CDR3 loop reads CASSLRPIDLLSGYTF. The CDR3 DNA follows: TGTGCCAGCAGTCTACGACCGATAGATCTTCTATCTGGCTACACCTTC.

CDR3 protein: CASSPYRTGGSGELFF. CDR3 in DNA: TGTGCCAGCAGCCCGTACCGGACAGGGGGCTCCGGGGAGCTGTTTTTT. The chain joins TRBV3-1 to TRBJ2-2; 11 nucleotides agree with TRBD1. The CDR3 is 16 amino acids. Germline V gene lookup returns CDR1 LGHDT and CDR2 YNNKEL (reference sequence). V trimming: 4 bases; J trimming: 6 bases; junction bases outside the gene matches: 7.

This clonotype turned up a few times. CDR3 nucleotides: TGTGCCAGCAGTGCTCGAGGGGGCGGAAGGGAGCAGTACTTC. Translation: CASSARGGGREQYF. The genes are TRBV27 and TRBJ2-7, with TRBD1 identical over 7 bases. Germline CDR1 is MNHEY and CDR2 is SMNVEV (reference sequence). The CDR3 loop spans 14 amino acids. V was clipped by 5 bases and J by 7 bases; unmatched bases: 11.

The V call is TRBV6-5, the J call TRBJ2-1; 7 nucleotides line up with TRBD2. This CDR3 contains 17 residues. After removal of 6 bases from V and 0 bases from J, the junction contained 11 bases not matched to a gene. Germline V lookup: CDR1 MNHEY, CDR2 SVGAGI. CDR3 region: CASRPIAGLSSYNEQFF. The CDR3 DNA reads as TGTGCCAGCAGACCTATAGCGGGTCTGAGCTCCTACAATGAGCAGTTCTTC.

The CDR3 loop is CASSQDKTDTQYF. The CDR3 nucleotides read TGTGCCAGCTCACAAGACAAAACCGATACGCAGTATTTT. The chain uses TRBV18 and TRBJ2-3, with D uncertain. CDR1 KGHSH and CDR2 LQKENI come from the germline V gene. Trimming took 4 bases from V and 6 from J, leaving 11 bases between them. The CDR3 length is 13 residues. The variable domain in full, with the rest retrieved from reference TRBV18 and TRBJ2-3, is NAGVMQNPRHLVRRRGQEARLRCSPMKGHSHVYWYRQLPEEGLKFMVYLQKENIIDESGMPKERFSAEFPKEGPSILRIQQVVRGDSAAYFCASSQDKTDTQYFGPGTRLTVL.